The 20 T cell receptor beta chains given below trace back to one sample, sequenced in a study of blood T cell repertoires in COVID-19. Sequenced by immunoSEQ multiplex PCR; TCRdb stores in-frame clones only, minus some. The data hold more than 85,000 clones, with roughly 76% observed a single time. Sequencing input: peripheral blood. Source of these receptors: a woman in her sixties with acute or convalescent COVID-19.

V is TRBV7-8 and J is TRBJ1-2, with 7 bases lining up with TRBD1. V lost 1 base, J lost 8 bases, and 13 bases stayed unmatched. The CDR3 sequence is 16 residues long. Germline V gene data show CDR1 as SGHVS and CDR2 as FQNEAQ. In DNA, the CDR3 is TGTGCCAGCAGCTTAGATGAGACAGGGAGGTCAGGCGGCTACACCTTC. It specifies CASSLDETGRSGGYTF.

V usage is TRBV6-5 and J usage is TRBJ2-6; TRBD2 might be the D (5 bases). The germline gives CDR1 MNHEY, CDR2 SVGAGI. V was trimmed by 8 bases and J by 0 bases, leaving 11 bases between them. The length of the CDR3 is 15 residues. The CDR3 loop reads CASVGLNSGANVLTF. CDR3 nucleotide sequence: TGTGCCAGCGTAGGACTGAACTCTGGGGCCAACGTCCTGACTTTC.

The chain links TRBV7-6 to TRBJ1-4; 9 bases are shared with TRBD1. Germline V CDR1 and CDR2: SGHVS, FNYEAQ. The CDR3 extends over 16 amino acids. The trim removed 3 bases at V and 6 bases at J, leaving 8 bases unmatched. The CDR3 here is CASSLQPGQGHEKLFF. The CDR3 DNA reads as TGTGCCAGCAGCTTGCAACCGGGACAGGGTCATGAAAAACTGTTTTTT.

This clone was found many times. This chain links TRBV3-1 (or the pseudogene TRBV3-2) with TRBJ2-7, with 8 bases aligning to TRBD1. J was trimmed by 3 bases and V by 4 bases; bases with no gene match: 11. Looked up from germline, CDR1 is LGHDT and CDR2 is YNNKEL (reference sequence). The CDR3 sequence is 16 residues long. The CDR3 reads CASSRSRTGLNYEQYF. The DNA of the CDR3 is TGTGCCAGCAGCCGAAGCAGGACAGGGTTAAACTACGAGCAGTACTTC.

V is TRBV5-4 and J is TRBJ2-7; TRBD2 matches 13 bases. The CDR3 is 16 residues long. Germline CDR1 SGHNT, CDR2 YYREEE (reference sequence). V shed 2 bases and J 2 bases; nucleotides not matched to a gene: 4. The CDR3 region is CASSLAGLAGTYEQYF. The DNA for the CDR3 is TGTGCCAGCAGCTTAGCGGGACTAGCGGGGACCTACGAGCAGTACTTC.

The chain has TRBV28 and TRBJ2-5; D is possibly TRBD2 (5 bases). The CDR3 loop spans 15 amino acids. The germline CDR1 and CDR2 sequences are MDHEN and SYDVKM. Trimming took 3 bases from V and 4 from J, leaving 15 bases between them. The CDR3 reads CASSLVPLDSETQYF. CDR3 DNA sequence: TGTGCCAGCAGTTTGGTTCCCCTGGACTCAGAGACCCAGTACTTC.

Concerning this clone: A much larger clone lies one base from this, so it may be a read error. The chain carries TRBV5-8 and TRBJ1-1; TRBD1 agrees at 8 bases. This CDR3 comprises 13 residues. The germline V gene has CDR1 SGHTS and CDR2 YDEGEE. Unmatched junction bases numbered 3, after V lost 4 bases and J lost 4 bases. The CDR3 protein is CASSLTGGTEAFF. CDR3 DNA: TGTGCCAGCAGCCTAACAGGGGGCACTGAAGCTTTCTTT.

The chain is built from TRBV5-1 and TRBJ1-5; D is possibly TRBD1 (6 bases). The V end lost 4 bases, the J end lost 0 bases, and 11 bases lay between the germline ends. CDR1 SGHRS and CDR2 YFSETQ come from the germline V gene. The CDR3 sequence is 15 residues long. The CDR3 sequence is CASSEQGFSNQPQHF. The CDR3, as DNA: TGCGCCAGCAGCGAACAGGGTTTTAGCAATCAGCCCCAGCATTTT.

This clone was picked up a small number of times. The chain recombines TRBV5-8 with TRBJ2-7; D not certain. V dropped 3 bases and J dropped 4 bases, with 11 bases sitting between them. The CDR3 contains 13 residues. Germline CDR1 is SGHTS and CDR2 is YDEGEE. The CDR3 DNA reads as TGTGCCAGCAGCTGGAAGTCTAGATACGAGCAGTACTTC. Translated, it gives CASSWKSRYEQYF.

The CDR3 region is CAISESPGSYSPLHF. The CDR3 nucleotides read TGTGCCATCAGTGAGTCGCCGGGTAGTTATTCACCCCTCCACTTT. This rearrangement joins TRBV10-3 to TRBJ1-6; D is uncertain. CDR1 ENHRY and CDR2 SYGVKD come from the germline V gene. Deletions cut 0 bases from V and 8 bases from J, with 11 bases between. The CDR3 is made up of 15 amino acids.

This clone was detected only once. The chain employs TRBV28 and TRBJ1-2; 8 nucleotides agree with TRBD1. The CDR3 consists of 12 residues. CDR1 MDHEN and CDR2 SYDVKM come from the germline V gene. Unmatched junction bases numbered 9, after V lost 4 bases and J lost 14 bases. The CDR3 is CASSSPGQAKTF. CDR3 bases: TGTGCCAGCAGTTCTCCGGGACAGGCAAAAACCTTC.

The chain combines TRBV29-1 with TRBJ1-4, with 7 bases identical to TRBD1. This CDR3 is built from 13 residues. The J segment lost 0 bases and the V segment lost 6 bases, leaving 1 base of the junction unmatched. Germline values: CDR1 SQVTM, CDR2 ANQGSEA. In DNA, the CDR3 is TGCAGCGTGACAGGGTCAACTAATGAAAAACTGTTTTTT. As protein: CSVTGSTNEKLFF. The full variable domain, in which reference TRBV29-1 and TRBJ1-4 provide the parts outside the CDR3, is SAVISQKPSRDICQRGTSLTIQCQVDSQVTMMFWYRQQPGQSLTLIATANQGSEATYESGFVIDKFPISRPNLTFSTLTVSNMSPEDSSIYLCSVTGSTNEKLFFGSGTQLSVL.

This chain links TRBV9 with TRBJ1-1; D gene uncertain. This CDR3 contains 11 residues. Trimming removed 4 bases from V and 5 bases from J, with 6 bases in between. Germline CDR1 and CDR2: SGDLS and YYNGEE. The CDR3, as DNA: TGTGCCAGCAGCCCGGGGACTGAAGCTTTCTTT. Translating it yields CASSPGTEAFF.

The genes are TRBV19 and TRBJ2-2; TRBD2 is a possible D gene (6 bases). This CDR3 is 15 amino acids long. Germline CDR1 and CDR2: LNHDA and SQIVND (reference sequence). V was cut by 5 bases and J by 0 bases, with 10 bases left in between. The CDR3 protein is CASSPRTTNTGELFF. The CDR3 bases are TGTGCCAGTAGTCCCCGGACTACGAACACCGGGGAGCTGTTTTTT.

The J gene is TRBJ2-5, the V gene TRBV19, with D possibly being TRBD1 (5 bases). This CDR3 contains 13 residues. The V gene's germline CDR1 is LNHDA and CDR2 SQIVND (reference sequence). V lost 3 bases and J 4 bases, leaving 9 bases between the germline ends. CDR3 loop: CASSIPGIETQYF. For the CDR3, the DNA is TGTGCCAGTAGTATCCCAGGGATAGAGACCCAGTACTTC.

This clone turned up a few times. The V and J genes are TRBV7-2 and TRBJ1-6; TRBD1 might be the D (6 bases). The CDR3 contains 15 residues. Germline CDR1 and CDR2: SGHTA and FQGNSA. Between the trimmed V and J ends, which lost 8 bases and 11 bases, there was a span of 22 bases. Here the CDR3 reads CASLGGAGSGAPLHF. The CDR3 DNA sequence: TGTGCCAGCTTAGGGGGGGCGGGGTCTGGGGCACCCCTCCACTTT.

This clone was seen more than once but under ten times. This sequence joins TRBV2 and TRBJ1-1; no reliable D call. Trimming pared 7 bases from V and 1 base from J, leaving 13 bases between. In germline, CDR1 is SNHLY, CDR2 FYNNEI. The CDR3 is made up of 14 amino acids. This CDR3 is CASKGGIENTEAFF. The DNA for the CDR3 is TGTGCCAGCAAAGGAGGGATAGAGAACACTGAAGCTTTCTTT.

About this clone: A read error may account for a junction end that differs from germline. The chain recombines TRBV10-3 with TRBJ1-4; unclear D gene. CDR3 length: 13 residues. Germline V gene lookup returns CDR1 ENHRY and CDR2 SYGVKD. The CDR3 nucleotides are TGTGCCATCACCGGGAGCACTAGTGAAAAACTGTTTTTT. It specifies CAITGSTSEKLFF.

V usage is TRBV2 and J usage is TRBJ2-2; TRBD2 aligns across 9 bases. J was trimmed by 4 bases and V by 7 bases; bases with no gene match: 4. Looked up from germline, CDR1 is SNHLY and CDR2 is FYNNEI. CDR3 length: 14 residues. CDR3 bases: TGTGCCAGCATGCGGGGGGGCCTCACCGGGGAGCTGTTTTTT. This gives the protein CASMRGGLTGELFF.

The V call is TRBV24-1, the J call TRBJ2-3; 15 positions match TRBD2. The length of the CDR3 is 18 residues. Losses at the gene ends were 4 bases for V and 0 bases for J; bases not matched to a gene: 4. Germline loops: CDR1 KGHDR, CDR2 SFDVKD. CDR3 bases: TGTGCCACCAGTGACCGGACTAGCGGGGGGGGAAGCACAGATACGCAGTATTTT. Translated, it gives CATSDRTSGGGSTDTQYF.